These T cell receptor beta chains were read from a single sample in a study of blood T cell repertoires in COVID-19. Sequenced by immunoSEQ multiplex PCR; TCRdb stores in-frame clones only, minus some. Among 250,000 or so clones, roughly 82% were seen once, and the ten largest hold over 9%. Sequenced input: peripheral blood. Every receptor here comes from a man older than 75 with acute or convalescent COVID-19. CDR3s include the opening cysteine and the closing phenylalanine or tryptophan. The D gene is left open where the match is weak. Clone size, where shown, is once, few, many, or a class for clones that have expanded.

J gene | D gene | clone size | V gene | CDR3 DNA | CDR3 protein
TRBJ2-5 | - | - | TRBV27 | TGTGCCAGCAGTTTATGGTACAGCCTAAAAGAGACCCAGTACTTC | CASSLWYSLKETQYF
TRBJ1-2 | TRBD1 | - | TRBV9 | TGTGCCAGCAGCGTCCGGACAGGGATCGGCTACACCTTC | CASSVRTGIGYTF
TRBJ1-5 | - | - | TRBV7-8 | TGTGCCAGCAGCCTTGACAGGAATCAGCCCCAGCATTTT | CASSLDRNQPQHF
TRBJ2-7 | - | - | TRBV5-4 | TGTGCCAGCAGCTTGGAAGGGACTCGAGGGCAGTACTTC | CASSLEGTRGQYF
TRBJ1-1 | TRBD1 | - | TRBV5-1 | TGCGCCAGCAGCCCCGGGACAGGACCGGGGAACACTGAAGCTTTCTTT | CASSPGTGPGNTEAFF
TRBJ2-7 | TRBD2 | - | TRBV7-6 | TGTGCCAGCAGCTTAGGGCTAGCGGGAGGGATCAGCTCCTACGAGCAGTACTTC | CASSLGLAGGISSYEQYF
TRBJ1-1 | TRBD1 | few | TRBV3-1/TRBV3-2 | TGTGCCAGCAGCCAACGAGGGACAGGGGGGTTCTCGGGCGGTACAGCTTTCTTT | CASSQRGTGGFSGGTAFF
TRBJ2-7 | - | once | TRBV7-2 | TGTGCCAGCAGTTACCAATTCGACATGGCCTACGAGCAGTACTTC | CASSYQFDMAYEQYF
TRBJ1-1 | TRBD1 | - | TRBV7-9 | TGTGCCAGCAGCCGCGACAGGGTGAGGGGCACTGAAGCTTTCTTT | CASSRDRVRGTEAFF
TRBJ1-5 | - | - | TRBV19 | TGTGCCAGTAGTACGACAGAGACTAGCAATCAGCCCCAGCATTTT | CASSTTETSNQPQHF
TRBJ1-3 | TRBD1 | - | TRBV12-3/TRBV12-4 | TGTGCCAGCAGTGACAGGGGCGGAAACACCATATATTTT | CASSDRGGNTIYF
TRBJ2-7 | - | - | TRBV28 | TGTGCCAGCAGCCCCGCGGGTGTCCTCTCCTACGAGCAGTACTTC | CASSPAGVLSYEQYF
TRBJ1-5 | - | - | TRBV6-2/TRBV6-3 | TGTGCCAGCAGTACCCCCCGCAGGGTCGGAAATCAGCCCCAGCATTTT | CASSTPRRVGNQPQHF
TRBJ1-6 | - | - | TRBV19 | TGTGCCAGTAGTGTCGACGGGGATTCACCCCTCCACTTT | CASSVDGDSPLHF
TRBJ1-3 | - | - | TRBV28 | TGTGCCAGCAGTTCGGGGGGCGTTAGTCCTGGAAACACCATATATTTT | CASSSGGVSPGNTIYF
TRBJ2-5 | TRBD1 | few | TRBV12-5 | TGTGCTAGTGGACCTGACAGGGGGGAGACCCAGTACTTC | CASGPDRGETQYF
TRBJ1-4 | TRBD1 | - | TRBV24-1 | TGTGCCACCAGTGAAGCCGGGACAGGGGGAAAACTGTTTTTT | CATSEAGTGGKLFF